The present TCR beta chain was sequenced within a study of T cells in Graves' hyperthyroidism and ophthalmopathy. Study-wide results and limits: Stable hyperthyroidism was separated from ophthalmopathy by a model based on 13 V-J features.

The investigators amplified TCR beta CDR3 regions from RNA transcripts. The study used the HTBI primer set for a first-round RT-PCR of the TCR CDR3. TCRdb passed the multiplex PCR reads through MiXCR, listing each CDR3 protein once. The profile shows about 480,000 distinct CDR3 sequences, around an eighth of them singletons. Each diagnosis drew on symptoms, thyroxine, TRAb, thyroid ultrasound and orbital computed tomography findings. PBMCs came from 8.5 to 10 ml fresh peripheral blood. The junction had 8 bases not matched to a gene; V was cut back by 6 bases and J by 0 bases. CDR3 length: 18 residues. CDR1 and CDR2 (germline): ENHRY, SYGVKD. With regard to this clonotype: Its specificity is unknown.

The source of this sequence is a woman aged 18-30 years with Graves' hyperthyroidism. Source material: blood. The V and J genes are TRBV10-3 and TRBJ2-1, with 13 bases identical to TRBD2. The CDR3 is CAIRPGLAGTRSYNEQFF. The CDR3 DNA reads TGTGCCATCAGACCGGGACTAGCGGGGACTCGCTCCTACAATGAGCAGTTCTTC.